This TCR beta chain is drawn from a study of blood T cell repertoires in COVID-19. Study background: Nucleic acid was either cDNA or gDNA, and it came from T cells, B-cell-depleted T cells, or PBMCs.

Original processing methods: Nucleated cell number was recorded as an estimate derived from reference gene primer amplification. Data came from immunoSEQ multiplex PCR; TCRdb stores just in-frame clones and leaves some out. V and J calls and clone size are copied from that table; D and trimming were computed from the DNA. The data contain tens of thousands of clones, roughly 90% of them singletons. This receptor was obtained from a human donor with active COVID-19. The donor label of this sample is uncertain. Sequencing used peripheral blood.

The CDR3 nucleotides read TGCGCCAGCAGCTTGGGACTAGCGGCCCCCTCCTACAATGAGCAGTTCTTC. Amino acids: CASSLGLAAPSYNEQFF. This rearrangement joins TRBV5-1 to TRBJ2-1; 9 positions match TRBD2. Germline CDR1 SGHRS, CDR2 YFSETQ. The length of the CDR3 is 17 residues. Trimming at V came to 0 bases and at J to 0 bases, leaving 4 bases not matched to a gene.